The source of this T cell receptor beta chain is a study of blood T cells in healthy people across ages. CDR3 length: 15 residues. V was trimmed by 0 bases and J by 3 bases, leaving 12 bases between them. Germline values: CDR1 MNHNY, CDR2 SVGAGI (reference sequence). Primers used in a second PCR of roughly 6 to 12 cycles were a sample-barcoded 5' primer and a J-beta primer mix. TCRdb re-derived calls from the 5' RACE reads in MiXCR, one entry per CDR3 protein. The profile shows about 1.8 million distinct CDR3 sequences, about 49% of them singletons. This clonotype was observed a few times. The sample consisted of blood. This clonotype was obtained from a woman between 35 and 50 years old in good health. The chain carries TRBV6-6 and TRBJ2-7, with D perhaps given as TRBD1 or TRBD2 (5 bases each). CDR3 nucleotide sequence: TGTGCCAGCAGTTACTCGAAAGGGGACCACTACGAGCAGTACTTC. It codes for CASSYSKGDHYEQYF.